This entry lists 18 T cell receptor beta chains sequenced from one sample in a study of blood T cell repertoires in COVID-19. Only in-frame clones appear in the TCRdb table, and some are missing; sequencing was by immunoSEQ multiplex PCR. The repertoire holds fewer than 450,000 clones, with about 90% as singletons. The sequenced material came from PBMCs or T cells enriched from blood (not recorded which). These receptors came from a man aged 18 to 29 who had recovered from COVID-19.

This chain uses TRBV5-1 with TRBJ1-6; TRBD1 matches at 10 bases. This CDR3 is 12 amino acids long. V shed 4 bases, J shed 17 bases, and the junction held 6 bases outside the gene matches. From germline, CDR1 is SGHRS and CDR2 YFSETQ. The CDR3 DNA follows: TGCGCCAGCAGCGGAAGACAGGGGGCTATCCACTTT. It encodes CASSGRQGAIHF. The full variable domain, its missing parts supplied by reference TRBV5-1 and TRBJ1-6, is KAGVTQTPRYLIKTRGQQVTLSCSPISGHRSVSWYQQTPGQGLQFLFEYFSETQRNKGNFPGRFSGRQFSNSRSEMNVSTLELGDSALYLCASSGRQGAIHFGNGTRLTVT.

The chain combines TRBV12-2 with TRBJ2-5; TRBD1, the table's D call, lacks a check against the DNA. TRBV12-2 is flagged as a pseudogene. This CDR3 is built from 16 residues. CDR3 in DNA: TGTGCAAGTCGTATAATTCAGGGGGCGAGAGGAGAGACCCAGTACTTC. Protein: CASRIIQGARGETQYF.

The chain has TRBV7-7 and TRBJ2-1; 8 nucleotides match TRBD2. Germline-derived CDR1 and CDR2 are SSHAT and FNYEAQ (reference sequence). The CDR3 sequence is 13 residues long. The V segment lost 5 bases and the J segment 8 bases; nucleotides outside the gene matches: 5. The chain's CDR3 is CASSVGLAYEQFF. CDR3 DNA sequence: TGTGCCAGCAGCGTCGGACTAGCATATGAGCAGTTCTTC.

The chain is built from TRBV9 and TRBJ1-1, with 9 nucleotides matching TRBD1. CDR1 SGDLS and CDR2 YYNGEE come from the germline V gene. This CDR3 spans 15 amino acids. V dropped 0 bases and J dropped 5; count of bases not matched to a gene: 5. The CDR3 reads CASSVDGTGWTEAFF. CDR3 nucleotides: TGTGCCAGCAGCGTAGACGGGACAGGGTGGACTGAAGCTTTCTTT.

This chain links TRBV3-1 (or the pseudogene TRBV3-2) with TRBJ1-6, with TRBD1 matching 8 bases. The CDR3 is made up of 16 amino acids. CDR1 and CDR2 (germline): LGHDT, YNNKEL (reference sequence). V dropped 0 bases and J dropped 9; count of bases not matched to a gene: 7. DNA of the CDR3: TGTGCCAGCAGCCAAGACGCGGCGACAGGGGCTTCACCCCTCCACTTT. This translates into CASSQDAATGASPLHF.

The sample holds one count of this clone. This chain joins TRBV7-9 and TRBJ1-2, with D perhaps TRBD1 (6 bases). V lost 1 base to trimming and J lost 6 bases, with 12 bases between them. Germline assignment: CDR1 SEHNR and CDR2 FQNEAQ (reference sequence). CDR3 size: 14 residues. Here the CDR3 reads CASSLETGINGYTF. DNA of the CDR3: TGTGCCAGCAGCTTAGAAACAGGGATTAATGGCTACACCTTC. The whole variable domain, filled in from reference TRBV7-9 and TRBJ1-2, reads DTGVSQNPRHKITKRGQNVTFRCDPISEHNRLYWYRQTLGQGPEFLTYFQNEAQLEKSRLLSDRFSAERPKGSFSTLEIQRTEQGDSAMYLCASSLETGINGYTFGSGTRLTVV.

This clone was seen more than once but under ten times. The chain carries TRBV24-1 and TRBJ2-1, with 10 bases identical to TRBD2. Germline-derived CDR1 and CDR2 are KGHDR and SFDVKD. V lost 9 bases, J lost 1 base, and 2 bases stayed unmatched. The CDR3 totals 14 residues. This CDR3 reads CATALAGSYNEQFF. The DNA of the CDR3 is TGTGCCACCGCACTAGCGGGGTCCTACAATGAGCAGTTCTTC.

V is TRBV15 and J is TRBJ1-6; D gene uncertain. Trimming pared 0 bases from V and 10 bases from J, leaving 13 bases between. The germline V gene encodes CDR1 LNHNV and CDR2 YYDKDF (reference sequence). The CDR3 contains 15 residues. CDR3 DNA sequence: TGTGCCACCAGCAGAGATAGCAAAGGTGGCTCACCCCTCCACTTT. Residues: CATSRDSKGGSPLHF.

The chain is built from TRBV4-1 and TRBJ2-7; 8 bases align to TRBD1. This CDR3 is 14 amino acids long. J gave up 3 bases and V 4 bases, and 5 bases lay outside the gene matches. In germline, CDR1 is MGHRA, CDR2 YSYEKL. CDR3 nucleotides: TGCGCCAGCAGCCGATTAGGACAGGGCTACGAGCAGTACTTC. This gives the protein CASSRLGQGYEQYF.

V is TRBV3-1 (or the pseudogene TRBV3-2) and J is TRBJ2-7, with 8 nucleotides matching TRBD1. J lost 5 bases, V lost 5 bases, and 2 bases had no gene match. The CDR3 is 12 residues long. Germline CDR1 LGHDT, CDR2 YNNKEL (reference sequence). Written as DNA, the CDR3 is TGTGCCAGCAGCTGGACAGGGAACGAGCAGTACTTC. The encoded protein is CASSWTGNEQYF.

The chain combines TRBV6-5 with TRBJ2-5, with 9 nucleotides matching TRBD2. With V trimmed by 6 bases and J by 2 bases, 1 base remained unmatched. CDR3 length equals 13 residues. Germline V lookup: CDR1 MNHEY, CDR2 SVGAGI. The CDR3 bases are TGTGCCAGCAGAGCGGGAGGTCAAGAGACCCAGTACTTC. Its protein product is CASRAGGQETQYF.

The V and J genes are TRBV15 and TRBJ2-7; TRBD2 matches 7 bases. V trimming: 0 bases; J trimming: 4 bases; junction bases outside the gene matches: 6. Germline V CDR1 and CDR2: LNHNV, YYDKDF (reference sequence). The CDR3 covers 15 residues. The CDR3 DNA reads TGTGCCACCAGCAGAGATTCGGCTAGCGGATACGAGCAGTACTTC. Translating it yields CATSRDSASGYEQYF.

This clone appeared a single time. This chain connects TRBV12-3 or TRBV12-4 to TRBJ2-7, with D perhaps TRBD2 (6 bases). Trimming took 7 bases from V and 3 from J, leaving 13 bases between them. This CDR3 region has 13 residues. The chain's CDR3 is CASTPGLRYEQYF. The CDR3, as DNA: TGTGCCAGCACCCCGGGACTCCGCTACGAGCAGTACTTC.

The J gene is TRBJ2-1, the V gene TRBV5-1; a weak D match, TRBD2 (6 bases). The CDR3 extends over 16 amino acids. The ends were cut back, 4 bases at V and 5 bases at J, with 19 bases in the middle. The germline CDR1 and CDR2 sequences are SGHRS and YFSETQ. This chain's CDR3 is CASSRLGGTGDNEQFF. CDR3 DNA sequence: TGCGCCAGCAGCCGCCTCGGCGGGACCGGGGACAATGAGCAGTTCTTC.

This clone occurred a few times. The chain is built from TRBV7-9 and TRBJ2-6; 7 bases fit TRBD1. This CDR3 spans 18 amino acids. With 8 bases clipped from V and 0 bases from J, the junction kept 13 bases outside the gene matches. Germline loops: CDR1 SEHNR, CDR2 FQNEAQ (reference sequence). The CDR3 coding sequence is TGTGCCAGCGCCCCCCCCGGGACAGACTACTCTGGGGCCAACGTCCTGACTTTC. Translated, it gives CASAPPGTDYSGANVLTF.

This clone has just one count. V is TRBV29-1 and J is TRBJ1-2; D is undetermined. Germline CDR1 is SQVTM and CDR2 is ANQGSEA. CDR3 size: 13 residues. The V gene lost 3 bases and the J gene lost 7 bases, with 15 bases spanning the gap. CDR3 sequence: CSVEREGLSGYTF. For the CDR3, the DNA is TGCAGCGTTGAGCGGGAAGGGCTGAGTGGCTACACCTTC. Based on the CDR3 plus reference TRBV29-1 and TRBJ1-2, the full variable domain is SAVISQKPSRDICQRGTSLTIQCQVDSQVTMMFWYRQQPGQSLTLIATANQGSEATYESGFVIDKFPISRPNLTFSTLTVSNMSPEDSSIYLCSVEREGLSGYTFGSGTRLTVV.

V gene TRBV7-8 combines with J gene TRBJ1-3; 8 bases fit TRBD1. Losses at the gene ends were 2 bases for V and 1 base for J; bases not matched to a gene: 7. This CDR3 contains 17 residues. Germline V gene data show CDR1 as SGHVS and CDR2 as FQNEAQ. CDR3 amino acids: CASSLLPRDRSGNTIYF. DNA of the CDR3: TGTGCCAGCAGCTTATTACCTAGGGACAGGTCTGGAAACACCATATATTTT.

The chain has TRBV3-1 (or the pseudogene TRBV3-2) and TRBJ2-5; 11 bases agree with TRBD2. Losses at the gene ends were 3 bases for V and 5 bases for J; bases not matched to a gene: 5. The CDR3 is 15 amino acids. Per germline, CDR1 LGHDT and CDR2 YNNKEL (reference sequence). The CDR3 reads CASSHSLAGGETQYF. In DNA form, the CDR3 reads TGTGCCAGCAGCCATAGTCTAGCGGGAGGTGAGACCCAGTACTTC.